This TCR beta chain emerged from a study of blood T cell repertoires in COVID-19. Background on the study: Acute and convalescent COVID-19 samples came from the United States, Italy and Spain. T cells, B-cell-depleted T cells, or PBMCs provided the cDNA or gDNA that served as material.

V was clipped by 5 bases and J by 7 bases, with 23 bases between them. From germline, CDR1 is SEHNR and CDR2 FQNEAQ (reference sequence). CDR3 length: 16 amino acids. The study counted Cohort 3 donors as recovered given two negative PCRs, clearance, or symptom resolution. In the authors' methods: By means of reference gene primer amplification, nucleated cell counts were estimated. The repertoire was sequenced with immunoSEQ multiplex PCR; TCRdb's copy has only in-frame clones and lacks some. V, J and clone size are those of that table, while D and trimming were read from the DNA. The profile shows more than 350,000 clones, more than 75% of them singletons.

The sequenced sample consisted of PBMCs or T cells enriched from blood (not recorded which). The receptor's source is a woman aged 50 to 60 who had recovered from COVID-19. This chain joins TRBV7-9 and TRBJ2-5, with D perhaps TRBD1 (6 bases). This CDR3 reads CASSLSPGPEQGTQYF. The CDR3 DNA is TGTGCCAGCAGCCTCAGCCCCGGGCCTGAACAGGGGACCCAGTACTTC.